One and the same sample provided the 14 T cell receptor beta chains below, sequenced in a study of blood T cell repertoires in COVID-19. Method: immunoSEQ multiplex PCR; TCRdb's copy keeps in-frame clones and lacks some. This table holds 140,000 to 150,000 clones, 75% to 85% found once. Sequenced material: peripheral blood. These receptors were collected from a woman between 45 and 60 years old with acute or convalescent COVID-19.

The rearrangement links TRBV28 to TRBJ1-5, with 7 nucleotides matching TRBD1. Germline CDR1 MDHEN, CDR2 SYDVKM. The CDR3 has 15 amino acids. The V and J ends lost 5 bases and 1 base, in that order; junction bases with no gene match: 5. CDR3 nucleotide sequence: TGTGCCAGCAGTGAGACAGGGAGGAGCAATCAGCCCCAGCATTTT. Amino acid sequence: CASSETGRSNQPQHF.

This clone was detected once. This rearrangement joins TRBV5-6 to TRBJ2-1; the match to TRBD2 covers 7 bases. CDR3 length equals 14 residues. Germline values: CDR1 SGHDT, CDR2 YYEEEE. V lost 0 bases to trimming and J lost 4 bases; unmatched junction nucleotides: 1. The CDR3 is CASSLVGGYNEQFF. CDR3 DNA: TGTGCCAGCAGCTTGGTGGGGGGGTACAATGAGCAGTTCTTC.

The rearrangement links TRBV4-2 to TRBJ1-1; D remains unclear. Trimming took 0 bases from V and 4 from J, leaving 15 bases between them. CDR1 LGHNA and CDR2 YNFKEQ come from the germline V gene. This CDR3 has 16 residues. CDR3 sequence reads: CASSQDGTVMFTEAFF. The CDR3, as DNA: TGTGCCAGCAGCCAAGATGGAACAGTGATGTTCACTGAAGCTTTCTTT.

This sequence joins TRBV6-4 and TRBJ1-5; 8 positions agree with TRBD1. J lost 4 bases, V lost 5 bases, and 1 base had no gene match. This CDR3 has 13 residues. Germline V gene data show CDR1 as MRHNA and CDR2 as SNTAGT. The CDR3 loop is CASSRDRNQPQHF. The CDR3 DNA reads TGTGCCAGCAGTCGGGACAGGAATCAGCCCCAGCATTTT.

V usage is TRBV4-3 and J usage is TRBJ2-2; D possibly corresponds to TRBD2 (6 bases). Germline V gives CDR1 LGHNA, CDR2 YSLEER. This CDR3 has 16 amino acids. With 0 bases removed from V and 6 bases from J, the gap between germline ends came to 14 bases. The CDR3 DNA is TGCGCCAGCAGCCAAGATCCAGGGAGGAAGGCCGGGGAGCTGTTTTTT. It encodes CASSQDPGRKAGELFF.

J is TRBJ1-2 and V is TRBV18, with 7 bases identical to TRBD1. The CDR3 contains 17 residues. V shed 2 bases and J 2 bases; nucleotides not matched to a gene: 11. The germline CDR1 and CDR2 sequences are KGHSH and LQKENI. The CDR3 reads CASSPDLSPGQNYGYTF. CDR3 DNA: TGTGCCAGCTCACCAGATCTGAGTCCGGGACAGAACTATGGCTACACCTTC.

This clone was detected a few times. The chain has TRBV18 and TRBJ2-3; 9 bases fit TRBD2. Germline CDR1 KGHSH, CDR2 LQKENI. The CDR3 runs to 19 residues. V was pared by 0 bases and J by 1 base, with 11 bases of the junction left unmatched. The CDR3: CASSPPTGGASGGTDTQYF. In DNA form, the CDR3 reads TGTGCCAGCTCACCACCAACTGGCGGCGCTAGCGGGGGCACAGATACGCAGTATTTT. Full variable domain (missing parts from reference TRBV18 and TRBJ2-3): NAGVMQNPRHLVRRRGQEARLRCSPMKGHSHVYWYRQLPEEGLKFMVYLQKENIIDESGMPKERFSAEFPKEGPSILRIQQVVRGDSAAYFCASSPPTGGASGGTDTQYFGPGTRLTVL.

J is TRBJ1-5 and V is TRBV18, with 7 bases identical to TRBD1. This CDR3 contains 16 residues. The trim removed 0 bases at V and 5 bases at J, leaving 7 bases unmatched. CDR1 and CDR2 (germline): KGHSH, LQKENI. CDR3 sequence reads: CASSPPNGQAYQPQHF. In DNA, the CDR3 is TGTGCCAGCTCACCACCGAACGGACAGGCATATCAGCCCCAGCATTTT.

The chain has TRBV10-3 and TRBJ1-5; D possibly corresponds to TRBD1 (6 bases). From germline, CDR1 is ENHRY and CDR2 SYGVKD. The germline V and J ends were trimmed by 3 bases and 4 bases, with 13 bases remaining between them. The CDR3 runs to 15 residues. CDR3 region: CAISDWEGGNQPQHF. The DNA of the CDR3 is TGTGCCATCAGTGATTGGGAGGGGGGGAATCAGCCCCAGCATTTT.

The chain recombines TRBV19 with TRBJ2-5; TRBD2 aligns across 8 bases. Germline V gene data show CDR1 as LNHDA and CDR2 as SQIVND (reference sequence). V lost 5 bases to trimming and J lost 4 bases; unmatched junction nucleotides: 3. The CDR3 loop spans 13 amino acids. CDR3 sequence: CASSGLAGETQYF. The CDR3 DNA follows: TGTGCCAGTAGTGGGCTAGCGGGAGAGACCCAGTACTTC.

The V and J genes are TRBV9 and TRBJ2-3, with 8 bases fitting TRBD2. Germline CDR1 and CDR2: SGDLS and YYNGEE. This CDR3 spans 15 amino acids. V lost 0 bases to trimming and J lost 7 bases; unmatched junction nucleotides: 7. CDR3 region: CASSVVVAGIYTQYF. The CDR3 DNA reads TGTGCCAGCAGCGTAGTGGTAGCGGGGATATATACGCAGTATTTT.

The chain has TRBV6-1 and TRBJ1-1; no firm D call. Between the trimmed V and J ends, which lost 1 base and 10 bases, there was a span of 13 bases. Germline V gene sequence: CDR1 MNHNS, CDR2 SASEGT. CDR3 size: 13 residues. The CDR3 DNA is TGTGCCAGCAGTGAAGATTCAATGAGGCGAGCTTTCTTT. Translated, it gives CASSEDSMRRAFF.

The genes are TRBV2 and TRBJ1-1; D unresolved. Germline CDR1 is SNHLY and CDR2 is FYNNEI. This CDR3 is built from 11 residues. Deletions cut 4 bases from V and 5 bases from J, with 5 bases between. Here the CDR3 DNA reads TGTGCCAGCAGTGTGGAGACTGAAGCTTTCTTT. It encodes CASSVETEAFF.

V usage is TRBV7-9 and J usage is TRBJ1-1, with D uncertain. This CDR3 has 14 residues. Trimming removed 5 bases from V and 2 bases from J, with 12 bases in between. Germline CDR1 and CDR2: SEHNR and FQNEAQ (reference sequence). CDR3 residues: CASSPWTFNTEAFF. The CDR3 DNA reads TGTGCCAGCAGCCCGTGGACTTTCAACACTGAAGCTTTCTTT.